Reported below is one TCR beta chain. Its antigen is unknown. The data belong to a study of T-cell memory formation after mild COVID-19. Study-level points and caveats: Second-wave clones reaching peak frequency on day 37 lacked confirmed SARS-CoV-2 specificity. Cross-reactive memory seemingly joined, as some responding clones were found in pre-infection memory.

CDR1 and CDR2 from the germline V gene are MDHEN and SYDVKM. This CDR3 has 12 amino acids. Trimming removed 6 bases at V and 10 bases at J, with 12 bases between. TCRdb redid the calling of the 5' RACE reads with MiXCR, one entry per CDR3 protein. The table records hundreds of thousands of distinct CDR3 sequences, about a fifth of them present only once. The chain links TRBV28 to TRBJ1-4; perhaps TRBD1 as D (5 bases). The receptor was isolated from an adult woman who had mild COVID-19 (a few samples of this study predate the infection). Cell type and time point are not known. Sequencing input: PBMCs or a T cell subset sorted from them (not recorded which). The CDR3 sequence is CASSLDTTKLFF. The CDR3 bases are TGTGCCAGCAGCCTGGACACCACAAAACTGTTTTTT.